A single sample gave rise to the 15 T cell receptor beta chains below, sequenced in a study of T cell repertoires in cytomegalovirus infection. Each CDR3 protein is one row after TCRdb ran MiXCR on the reads. The profile shows approximately 500,000 distinct CDR3 sequences, approximately 17% of them singletons. Material: CD8+ T cells from PBMCs. The source is a human donor in good health (CMV status not recorded). Some clones in this sample may be carry-over from other donors' samples.

V and J are TRBV6-1 and TRBJ2-1, with 11 positions matching TRBD2. CDR1 and CDR2 (germline): MNHNS, SASEGT. The CDR3 contains 15 residues. The J segment lost 3 bases and the V segment lost 4 bases, leaving 2 bases of the junction unmatched. The CDR3 loop is CASSVAGGRYNEQFF. The CDR3 DNA sequence: TGTGCCAGCAGTGTAGCGGGAGGGCGCTACAATGAGCAGTTCTTC.

This clonotype was seen many times. The chain has TRBV24-1 and TRBJ2-1; 10 bases map to TRBD1. Germline lookup yields CDR1 KGHDR and CDR2 SFDVKD. V shed 3 bases and J 7 bases; nucleotides not matched to a gene: 11. There are 17 residues in the CDR3. Here the CDR3 DNA reads TGTGCCACCAGTGATATACTCCGGGACAGGGGAGGGAATGAGCAGTTCTTC. Encoded protein: CATSDILRDRGGNEQFF.

This clonotype has just a few counts. This sequence joins TRBV30 and TRBJ2-7; D is unclear. Germline V gene sequence: CDR1 GTSNPN, CDR2 SVGIG (reference sequence). The CDR3 contains 14 residues. V lost 3 bases and J 1 base, leaving 13 bases between the germline ends. CDR3 sequence reads: CAWSPDTKSYEQYF. In DNA, the CDR3 is TGTGCCTGGAGCCCCGACACCAAGTCCTACGAGCAGTACTTC.

This clonotype was picked up a small number of times. The chain links TRBV19 to TRBJ2-7, with 10 bases that match TRBD1. This CDR3 comprises 14 residues. CDR1 LNHDA and CDR2 SQIVND come from the germline V gene (reference sequence). Unmatched junction bases numbered 11, after V lost 11 bases and J lost 4 bases. CDR3 coding DNA: TGTGCCTACAAGCCGGGACAGGGGCCTTACGAGCAGTACTTC. This translates into CAYKPGQGPYEQYF.

As to this clonotype: This may be a read error: a much more frequent sequence differs by one nucleotide. The conserved final phenylalanine or tryptophan is absent from the CDR3, which likely points to a read error. V gene TRBV4-2 combines with J gene TRBJ2-4, with D possibly being TRBD1 (6 bases). From germline, CDR1 is LGHNA and CDR2 YNFKEQ. This CDR3 is built from 14 residues. V was pared by 1 base and J by 7 bases, with 11 bases between. The CDR3 DNA reads TGTGCCAGCAGCCAAGCGGGAAGGGGGAACATTCAGTACGTC. It encodes CASSQAGRGNIQYV.

The rearrangement joins TRBV15 to TRBJ2-7; 8 nucleotides align to TRBD1. The length of the CDR3 is 14 residues. J was trimmed by 5 bases and V by 2 bases; bases with no gene match: 5. Germline-derived CDR1 and CDR2 are LNHNV and YYDKDF (reference sequence). In nucleotides, the CDR3 is TGTGCCACCAGCAGATCTGGGACAGGACACGAGCAGTACTTC. Amino acid sequence: CATSRSGTGHEQYF.

This clonotype was recorded many times. V gene TRBV28 combines with J gene TRBJ2-7; no definite D call. The CDR3 length is 15 residues. Trimming stripped 2 bases from V and 3 bases from J, with 14 bases between. Germline V lookup: CDR1 MDHEN, CDR2 SYDVKM. The chain's CDR3 is CASSLLSELNYEQYF. Written as DNA, the CDR3 is TGTGCCAGCAGTTTACTGTCCGAGCTAAACTACGAGCAGTACTTC. Combining the CDR3 with reference TRBV28 and TRBJ2-7 gives the whole variable domain DVKVTQSSRYLVKRTGEKVFLECVQDMDHENMFWYRQDPGLGLRLIYFSYDVKMKEKGDIPEGYSVSREKKERFSLILESASTNQTSMYLCASSLLSELNYEQYFGPGTRLTVT.

This clonotype was seen repeatedly, ten times or more. The V gene is TRBV15, the J gene TRBJ2-7; 11 bases agree with TRBD1. CDR1 and CDR2 (germline): LNHNV, YYDKDF (reference sequence). The CDR3 extends over 15 amino acids. V lost 9 bases, J lost 2 bases, and 9 bases stayed unmatched. The CDR3 reads CATCTGTGGPYEQYF. The DNA for the CDR3 is TGTGCCACTTGTACCGGGACAGGGGGGCCCTACGAGCAGTACTTC. Combining the CDR3 with reference TRBV15 and TRBJ2-7 gives the whole variable domain DAMVIQNPRYQVTQFGKPVTLSCSQTLNHNVMYWYQQKSSQAPKLLFHYYDKDFNNEADTPDNFQSRRPNTSFCFLDIRSPGLGDTAMYLCATCTGTGGPYEQYFGPGTRLTVT.

This clonotype was recorded a few times. The V and J genes are TRBV2 and TRBJ2-7, with 10 nucleotides matching TRBD2. Germline assignment: CDR1 SNHLY and CDR2 FYNNEI. This CDR3 region has 13 residues. Losses at the gene ends were 8 bases for V and 2 bases for J; bases not matched to a gene: 3. The CDR3 loop is CASGLAGAYEQYF. The CDR3 DNA reads TGTGCCAGCGGGCTAGCGGGAGCCTACGAGCAGTACTTC.

Ten or more counts support this clonotype. This chain connects TRBV7-8 to TRBJ2-7, with 8 bases aligning to TRBD1. Germline CDR1 and CDR2: SGHVS and FQNEAQ. CDR3 length: 14 residues. V trimming: 3 bases; J trimming: 5 bases; junction bases outside the gene matches: 6. CDR3 protein: CASSLTGVEDEQYF. CDR3 nucleotide sequence: TGTGCCAGCAGCTTGACAGGGGTTGAGGACGAGCAGTACTTC.

This clonotype was detected ten times or more. The rearrangement links TRBV7-6 to TRBJ2-5; 9 nucleotides match TRBD2. Germline CDR1 SGHVS, CDR2 FNYEAQ. The CDR3 has 15 amino acids. V was clipped by 7 bases and J by 2 bases; unmatched bases: 8. CDR3: CASTSGLAPQETQYF. CDR3 bases: TGTGCCAGCACCTCGGGACTAGCACCACAAGAGACCCAGTACTTC.

This clonotype turned up a few times. V gene TRBV11-1 combines with J gene TRBJ1-1, with unresolved D. V was clipped by 5 bases and J by 1 base, with 11 bases between them. The CDR3 has 14 residues. The germline gives CDR1 SGHAT, CDR2 FQDESV (reference sequence). DNA of the CDR3: TGTGCCAGCAGCCACCCGACCGAGAACACTGAAGCTTTCTTT. Residues: CASSHPTENTEAFF.

This clonotype came up a few times. The rearrangement joins TRBV9 to TRBJ2-2; 8 bases align to TRBD1. Per the germline V gene, CDR1 is SGDLS and CDR2 is YYNGEE. The CDR3 totals 17 residues. The trim removed 4 bases at V and 2 bases at J, leaving 10 bases unmatched. The DNA of the CDR3 is TGTGCCAGCAGCACAAGTCGACAGGGGCCCAACACCGGGGAGCTGTTTTTT. Translation: CASSTSRQGPNTGELFF.

In its sample, this clonotype was seen many times. The CDR3 DNA reads TGCGCCAGCAGCTTGCGGGGGAGCGTCTCCTACAATGAGCAGTTCTTC. It is translated as CASSLRGSVSYNEQFF. The chain combines TRBV5-1 with TRBJ2-1; possibly TRBD2 for D (6 bases). V gave up 1 base and J gave up 0 bases, with 11 bases separating them. The CDR3 has 16 amino acids. Germline CDR1 and CDR2: SGHRS and YFSETQ.

This clonotype occurred a few times. J is TRBJ2-1 and V is TRBV14; perhaps TRBD2 as D (6 bases). The ends were cut back, 8 bases at V and 3 bases at J, with 20 bases in the middle. Germline assignment: CDR1 SGHDN and CDR2 FVKESK. The CDR3 loop spans 16 amino acids. In nucleotides, the CDR3 is TGTGCCAGCCGGCCCGATGGGGGGAGCGGCTACAATGAGCAGTTCTTC. Residues: CASRPDGGSGYNEQFF.